This passage covers 21 T cell receptor beta chains from one sample sequenced in a study of beta chain features in type 1 diabetes (dated by TCRdb to the late 2010s). The paper as a whole reports these results and caveats: Type 1 diabetes patients showed a moderate but significant shortening of TCRB CDR3 length in all four CD4+ subsets.

Their specific antigens are unknown. Libraries were built with the immunoSEQ multiplex PCR assay. All of the isolated RNA was reverse transcribed with the High Capacity cDNA Reverse Transcription Kit, so expressed TCRB transcripts were sequenced. As stored in TCRdb, this immuneACCESS dataset retains in-frame rearrangements with V and J assigned. A fraction of the clones does not appear; measured against another copy, unresolved V genes explain less than half of the discrepancy, and the remainder lacks a known reason. The sample table lists hundreds of thousands of clones, roughly an eighth of them with a count of one. The ten largest account for over 0.008% of the sample. The sequenced material came from naive CD4+ T cells from blood. The label giving this sample's cell subset or site can be read as: true naive CD4+ T cells. The receptors stem from a young woman with type 1 diabetes.

This clone was seen only a few times. The rearrangement links TRBV5-4 to TRBJ1-6; TRBD1 matches 8 bases. The CDR3 totals 15 residues. Germline loops: CDR1 SGHNT, CDR2 YYREEE (reference sequence). V gave up 1 base and J gave up 6 bases; unmatched junction bases: 3. DNA of the CDR3: TGTGCCAGCAGCTTGCACAGGGGGGTTAATTCACCCCTCCACTTT. The encoded protein is CASSLHRGVNSPLHF. Using reference TRBV5-4 and TRBJ1-6 for the parts outside the CDR3, the full variable domain is ETGVTQSPTHLIKTRGQQVTLRCSSQSGHNTVSWYQQALGQGPQFIFQYYREEENGRGNFPPRFSGLQFPNYSSELNVNALELDDSALYLCASSLHRGVNSPLHFGNGTRLTVT.

Concerning this clone itself: In the same sample, other DNA sequences code for this CDR3. The chain combines TRBV7-2 with TRBJ1-1; no clear D. Trimming cost V 5 bases and J 1 base, with 2 bases left between them. From germline, CDR1 is SGHTA and CDR2 FQGNSA. The CDR3 contains 11 residues. The CDR3 loop reads CASSQNTEAFF. The CDR3 DNA reads as TGTGCCAGCAGCCAGAACACTGAAGCTTTCTTT.

This sequence joins TRBV28 and TRBJ1-2; TRBD1 aligns across 9 bases. The CDR3 covers 15 residues. Germline trimming cut 10 bases from V and 7 bases from J; bases unmatched to any gene: 16. The germline CDR1 and CDR2 sequences are MDHEN and SYDVKM. The CDR3 here is CATPQNNGQGFGYTF. CDR3 nucleotides: TGTGCCACCCCGCAGAACAACGGACAGGGGTTTGGCTACACCTTC.

In its sample, this clone was seen a few times. The J gene is TRBJ1-2, the V gene TRBV5-6; 7 bases map to TRBD1. The CDR3 spans 13 residues. Unmatched junction bases numbered 7, after V lost 5 bases and J lost 6 bases. Germline V CDR1 and CDR2: SGHDT, YYEEEE. CDR3 DNA sequence: TGTGCCAGCAGTCCACAGGGGTTGGATGGCTACACCTTC. It encodes CASSPQGLDGYTF.

V usage is TRBV6-5 and J usage is TRBJ2-4, with TRBD1 as a possible D gene (6 bases). The ends were cut back, 5 bases at V and 3 bases at J, with 14 bases in the middle. The CDR3 contains 15 residues. Germline CDR1 and CDR2: MNHEY and SVGAGI. The DNA for the CDR3 is TGTGCCAGCAGTAAACAGGGTAATGGCAAAAACATTCAGTACTTC. Amino acids: CASSKQGNGKNIQYF.

In its sample, this clone was seen a few times. The rearrangement links TRBV11-3 to TRBJ2-7; D is possibly TRBD2 (6 bases). With 7 bases removed from V and 4 bases from J, the gap between germline ends came to 8 bases. Germline CDR1 SGHNT, CDR2 YENEEA. The CDR3 sequence is 11 residues long. The CDR3 reads CASTRGYEQYF. The CDR3 DNA reads as TGTGCCAGCACCCGGGGGTACGAGCAGTACTTC.

This clone was seen a few times. This chain connects TRBV5-6 to TRBJ2-3, with TRBD2 matching 8 bases. CDR1 is SGHDT and CDR2 is YYEEEE in the germline V gene. This CDR3 region has 12 residues. Trimming removed 4 bases from V and 6 bases from J; junction bases left unmatched: 1. CDR3 in amino acids: CASSPGGDTQYF. In DNA form, the CDR3 reads TGTGCCAGCAGCCCGGGAGGGGATACGCAGTATTTT.

This clone was counted only a few times. The V and J genes are TRBV15 and TRBJ2-7; TRBD1 matches 7 bases. The V gene end was trimmed by 8 bases and the J gene end by 4 bases; junction bases not matched to a gene: 8. Germline V CDR1 and CDR2: LNHNV, YYDKDF (reference sequence). CDR3 length equals 13 residues. CDR3 residues: CATGKTGNYEQYF. In nucleotides, the CDR3 is TGTGCCACCGGAAAGACAGGGAATTACGAGCAGTACTTC.

This chain connects TRBV7-2 to TRBJ2-7; the D gene is possibly TRBD2 (5 bases). Trimming stripped 0 bases from V and 12 bases from J, with 15 bases between. CDR1 and CDR2 (germline): SGHTA, FQGNSA. This CDR3 has 13 amino acids. The CDR3 DNA follows: TGTGCCAGCAGCTTAGCCTGGGAGCCCGAGGCGTACTTC. Protein: CASSLAWEPEAYF.

This clone has a handful of counts. The chain has TRBV4-3 and TRBJ2-3; TRBD1 matches 7 bases. Trimming took 3 bases from V and 2 from J; bases not matched to a gene: 5. The germline V gene has CDR1 LGHNA and CDR2 YSLEER. The CDR3 contains 15 residues. The CDR3 here is CASSQTGRVTDTQYF. CDR3 DNA: TGCGCCAGCAGCCAGACAGGGCGGGTCACAGATACGCAGTATTTT.

This clone was counted a few times. The V call is TRBV7-2, the J call TRBJ2-7; 10 bases are shared with TRBD2. The CDR3 loop spans 14 amino acids. The V gene end was trimmed by 5 bases and the J gene end by 0 bases; junction bases not matched to a gene: 1. CDR1 SGHTA and CDR2 FQGNSA come from the germline V gene. The CDR3 DNA reads as TGTGCCAGCAGCGGACTAGCGGCCTCCTACGAGCAGTACTTC. This encodes CASSGLAASYEQYF.

This chain uses TRBV10-3 with TRBJ1-5, with no clear D. The CDR3 totals 14 residues. Germline-derived CDR1 and CDR2 are ENHRY and SYGVKD. V shed 0 bases and J shed 9 bases, with 12 bases lying between them. The CDR3 DNA reads as TGTGCCATCAGTGAGTCAGAGGCCATTCCGCCCCAGCATTTT. Translation: CAISESEAIPPQHF.

In this sample, this clone turned up a few times. This chain links TRBV11-2 with TRBJ1-2; TRBD1 matches at 9 bases. The length of the CDR3 is 13 residues. Germline V gene lookup returns CDR1 SGHAT and CDR2 FQNNGV. V gave up 8 bases and J gave up 3 bases; unmatched junction bases: 4. The DNA for the CDR3 is TGTGCCAGCGGGGACAGGGTCTACTATGGCTACACCTTC. It encodes CASGDRVYYGYTF.

This clone was detected a few times. J is TRBJ2-7 and V is TRBV4-2; 7 bases are shared with TRBD2. The V and J ends lost 0 bases and 0 bases, in that order; junction bases with no gene match: 8. This CDR3 is 17 amino acids long. In germline, CDR1 is LGHNA, CDR2 YNFKEQ. The CDR3 sequence is CASSQDLAGGSSYEQYF. DNA of the CDR3: TGTGCCAGCAGCCAAGATTTGGCCGGGGGGAGCTCCTACGAGCAGTACTTC.

This sequence joins TRBV2 and TRBJ1-5, with 11 bases matching TRBD1. This CDR3 contains 14 residues. CDR1 and CDR2 (germline): SNHLY, FYNNEI. The J segment lost 5 bases and the V segment lost 7 bases, leaving 4 bases of the junction unmatched. CDR3 sequence (DNA): TGTGCCAGCACCGGACAGGGGGCGGATCAGCCCCAGCATTTT. This encodes CASTGQGADQPQHF.

This clone showed up just a few times. This chain connects TRBV15 to TRBJ2-1; 9 bases agree with TRBD1. The germline V gene encodes CDR1 LNHNV and CDR2 YYDKDF (reference sequence). V gave up 0 bases and J gave up 9 bases; unmatched junction bases: 6. CDR3 length: 15 residues. The CDR3 DNA reads TGTGCCACCAGCAGAGAGAGGACAGGGGTTGGTGAGCAGTTCTTC. Amino acids: CATSRERTGVGEQFF.

V usage is TRBV29-1 and J usage is TRBJ2-1; TRBD2 matches at 13 bases. The trim removed 6 bases at V and 7 bases at J, leaving 9 bases unmatched. The CDR3 totals 15 residues. The V gene's germline CDR1 is SQVTM and CDR2 ANQGSEA. The CDR3 sequence is CSVLPGTSGINEQFF. CDR3 nucleotide sequence: TGCAGCGTGTTACCCGGGACTAGCGGGATAAATGAGCAGTTCTTC.

This clone occurred a few times. The chain is built from TRBV30 and TRBJ2-5; D ambiguous. The CDR3 is made up of 12 amino acids. Germline values: CDR1 GTSNPN, CDR2 SVGIG (reference sequence). Trimming removed 3 bases from V and 5 bases from J, with 10 bases in between. CDR3 in amino acids: CAWSGPGETQYF. The DNA for the CDR3 is TGTGCCTGGAGCGGCCCCGGGGAGACCCAGTACTTC.

The rearrangement uses TRBV18 and TRBJ2-6; D ambiguous. The CDR3 runs to 15 residues. Germline lookup yields CDR1 KGHSH and CDR2 LQKENI. V dropped 4 bases and J dropped 1 base, with 8 bases sitting between them. Here the CDR3 reads CASSRQSSGANVLTF. In DNA, the CDR3 is TGTGCCAGCTCACGTCAGTCGTCTGGGGCCAACGTCCTGACTTTC.

The genes are TRBV5-1 and TRBJ1-1; tentative D call: TRBD1 (6 bases). Per the germline V gene, CDR1 is SGHRS and CDR2 is YFSETQ. The length of the CDR3 is 13 residues. V lost 2 bases and J 6 bases, leaving 11 bases between the germline ends. CDR3 sequence reads: CASSFPQGSEAFF. The CDR3 coding sequence is TGCGCCAGCAGCTTTCCACAGGGCTCTGAAGCTTTCTTT.

This clone was found a few times. J is TRBJ2-7 and V is TRBV25-1; 9 nucleotides line up with TRBD2. Trimming took 4 bases from V and 2 from J; bases not matched to a gene: 3. The CDR3 has 14 amino acids. The germline V gene encodes CDR1 MGHDK and CDR2 SYGVNS. This CDR3 is CASSASGITYEQYF. In nucleotides, the CDR3 is TGTGCCAGCAGTGCTAGCGGGATTACCTACGAGCAGTACTTC.